The present T cell receptor (beta chain) was sequenced within a study of T cells after yellow fever vaccination. One entry per CDR3 protein results from TCRdb running MiXCR on the 5' RACE reads. The data hold about 85,000 distinct CDR3 sequences, with about 14% observed a single time. V lost 10 bases and J 4 bases, leaving 16 bases between the germline ends. The CDR3 has 13 residues. CDR1 is MNHNS and CDR2 is SASEGT in the germline V gene. This clonotype was detected a few times. This clonotype was sampled from a man in his late teens or twenties who received the YFV17D yellow fever vaccine. The starting material was CD8+ T cells not binding an NS4B(214-222) dextramer, sorted from PBMCs, obtained approximately 22 days after the first yellow fever vaccination. V gene TRBV6-1 combines with J gene TRBJ1-2; D is uncertain. CDR3 residues: CATKGPLGYGYTF. The CDR3 nucleotides are TGTGCCACCAAAGGCCCTCTAGGCTATGGCTACACCTTC.